The present T cell receptor (beta chain) was sequenced within a study of metastatic and nonmetastatic thyroid tumors. Across the study: Repertoires of blood and of tissue (tumor or nodule) from malignant and benign thyroid patients were compared. Study-level findings and limits: TCR beta diversity was reportedly significantly higher in malignant thyroid tumors than benign nodules, in blood and tumor.

The CDR3 length is 12 residues. The V gene's germline CDR1 is DFQATT and CDR2 SNEGSKA (reference sequence). V lost 3 bases and J 9 bases, leaving 12 bases between the germline ends. This clone was seen a few times. Its antigen is undetermined. No treatment had been given to any patient before thyroid surgery. Original data processing: The distant-metastasis classifier for papillary thyroid cancer was built from CDR3 differences across clinicopathological groups. TCRdb called clones again from the PCR reads with MiXCR. TCRdb's processing, not the authors', yielded these V and J calls. The repertoire holds tens of thousands of clones, with 20% to 25% as singletons.

V and J are TRBV20-1 and TRBJ2-1; possibly TRBD2 for D (5 bases). Sample: blood. This TCR was sampled from a female donor with papillary thyroid cancer or a benign thyroid nodule (not recorded which). Some clones in this sample may be carry-over from other donors' samples. This chain's CDR3 is CSARMGVAEQFF. CDR3 nucleotide sequence: TGCAGTGCTAGGATGGGAGTAGCTGAGCAGTTCTTC.